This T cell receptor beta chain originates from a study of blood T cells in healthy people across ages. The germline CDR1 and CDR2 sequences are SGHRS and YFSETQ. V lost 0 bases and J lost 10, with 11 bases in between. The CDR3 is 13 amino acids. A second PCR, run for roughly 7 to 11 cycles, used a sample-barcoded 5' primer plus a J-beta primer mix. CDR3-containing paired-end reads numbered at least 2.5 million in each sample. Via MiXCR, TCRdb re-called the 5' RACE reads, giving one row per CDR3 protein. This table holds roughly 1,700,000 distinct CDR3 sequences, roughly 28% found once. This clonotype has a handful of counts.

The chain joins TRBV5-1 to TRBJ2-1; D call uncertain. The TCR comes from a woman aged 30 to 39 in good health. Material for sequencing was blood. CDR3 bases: TGCGCCAGCAGCTTGGAGTCCCGAGGCGAGCAGTTCTTC. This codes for CASSLESRGEQFF.